This T cell receptor beta chain is from a study of metastatic and nonmetastatic thyroid tumors. Study context: From malignant and benign thyroid patients, repertoires in blood and in tumor or nodule tissue were compared. Overall study results and limits: Patients with malignant thyroid tumors reportedly had significantly higher TCR beta diversity than those with benign nodules, in blood and tumor.

Germline CDR1 SGHAT, CDR2 FQNNGV. The CDR3 totals 14 residues. Trimming stripped 4 bases from V and 4 bases from J, with 14 bases between. In the original analysis: A papillary thyroid cancer distant-metastasis classifier was built from CDR3 differences across clinicopathological groups. TCRdb reprocessed the PCR reads using MiXCR. TCRdb, not the authors, supplied the V and J calls. The data show tens of thousands of clones, less than 25% seen once. This clone was seen many times. Its antigen is not known. The entire patient cohort was treatment-naive prior to thyroid surgery. This receptor was taken from a female donor with papillary thyroid cancer or a benign thyroid nodule (not recorded which). Some clones in this sample may be carry-over from other donors' samples. Material: blood. The V and J genes are TRBV11-2 and TRBJ2-7; the D gene could be TRBD1 or TRBD2 (7 bases each). The CDR3 sequence is CASSSGGVGYEQYF. In DNA form, the CDR3 reads TGTGCCAGCAGCTCAGGGGGGGTAGGGTACGAGCAGTACTTC.